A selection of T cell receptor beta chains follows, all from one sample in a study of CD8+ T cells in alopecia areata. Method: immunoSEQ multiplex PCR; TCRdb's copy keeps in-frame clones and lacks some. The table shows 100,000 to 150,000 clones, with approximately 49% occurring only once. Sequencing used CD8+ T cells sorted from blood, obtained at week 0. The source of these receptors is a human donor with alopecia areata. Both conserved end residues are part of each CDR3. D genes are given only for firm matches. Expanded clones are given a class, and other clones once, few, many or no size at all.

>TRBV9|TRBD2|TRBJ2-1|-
TGTGCCAGCAGCGTACGGGGGGGCCCCAAAAATGAGCAGTTCTTC
CASSVRGGPKNEQFF
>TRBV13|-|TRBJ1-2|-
TGTGCCAGCAGCTTAGGTGGGGGAACTTACTATGGCTACACCTTC
CASSLGGGTYYGYTF
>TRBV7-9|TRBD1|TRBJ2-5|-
TGTGCCAGCAGAAGGGCGGCAGGGGGCGCGAGGGAGACCCAGTACTTC
CASRRAAGGARETQYF
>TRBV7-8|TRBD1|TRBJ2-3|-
TGTGCCAGCAGCTTAGAAACAGGGGGTGATTTTTATACGCAGTATTTT
CASSLETGGDFYTQYF
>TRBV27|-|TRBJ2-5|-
TGTGCCAGCAGTTTAGTATGGGGTGGGGAGACCCAGTACTTC
CASSLVWGGETQYF
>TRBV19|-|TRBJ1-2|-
TGTGCCAGTGGTTTATCAGGTGGCTACACCTTC
CASGLSGGYTF
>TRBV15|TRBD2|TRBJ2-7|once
TGTGCCACCAGCAGATCTCCGGGGGGGTTATCCTACGAGCAGTACTTC
CATSRSPGGLSYEQYF
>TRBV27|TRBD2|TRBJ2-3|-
TGTGCCAGCAGTTGGTTGGGAGCGGGGGGTTCGGATACGCAGTATTTT
CASSWLGAGGSDTQYF
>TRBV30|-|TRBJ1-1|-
TGTGCCTGGAGTATAGCAGACAACACTGAAGCTTTCTTT
CAWSIADNTEAFF
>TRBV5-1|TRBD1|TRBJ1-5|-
TGCGCCAGCAGCACCGGGACAGGGGGCAATCAGCCCCAGCATTTT
CASSTGTGGNQPQHF
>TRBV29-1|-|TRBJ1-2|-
TGCAGCGTTGAGACACAGGGCCTTAACTATGGCTACACCTTC
CSVETQGLNYGYTF